The sequence of this T cell receptor (beta chain) was determined in a study of PD-1 blockade in classical Hodgkin lymphoma. Time point defined: cycle 4 day 1 (C4D1), after 5 to 7 weeks of nivolumab. Autologous stem cell transplantation was followed by relapse in every patient, and brentuximab vedotin exposure varied. About this clone itself: Its antigen is unidentified. The same CDR3 also results from other DNA sequences found in this sample.

Points from the study as a whole: Nothing has yet pinned down what causes the repertoire differences, possibly disease activity or prior therapy.

V trimming: 1 base; J trimming: 4 bases; junction bases outside the gene matches: 6. This CDR3 is built from 15 residues. CDR1 SEHNR and CDR2 FQNEAQ come from the germline V gene (reference sequence). Sequencing was performed with immunoSEQ multiplex PCR; in TCRdb, only in-frame clones are kept and a portion is missing. The profile shows 15,000 to 20,000 clones, 83% of them singletons. The receptor's source is a human donor with classical Hodgkin lymphoma. The genes are TRBV7-9 and TRBJ2-5; 7 nucleotides align to TRBD2. The sequenced sample was peripheral blood mononuclear cells (PBMCs), obtained before the fourth cycle of nivolumab. CDR3 nucleotides: TGTGCCAGCAGCTTAGAGCGACTAGCAGGAGAGACCCAGTACTTC. This sequence encodes CASSLERLAGETQYF.